This T cell receptor (beta chain) was captured by sequencing in a study of blood T cell repertoires in COVID-19. At the level of the study: COVID-19 samples collected from the United States, Italy and Spain covered acute and convalescent phases. T cells, B-cell-depleted T cells, or PBMCs provided the cDNA or gDNA that served as material.

The study recruited people aged roughly 18 to 100 years across around 23 US areas. V dropped 4 bases and J dropped 3; count of bases not matched to a gene: 10. CDR1 and CDR2 (germline): SGHRS, YFSETQ. This CDR3 comprises 16 residues. Authors' processing steps: Estimated nucleated cell counts came from reference gene primer amplification. Sequencing used immunoSEQ multiplex PCR; TCRdb keeps in-frame clones, though not all of them. D and trimming were read from the DNA, whereas the V and J calls and clone size are those reported in that table. The repertoire holds roughly 200,000 clones, roughly 86% seen once, with less than 4.5% in the top ten.

Material for sequencing was PBMCs or T cells enriched from blood (not recorded which). The clonotype was recovered from a woman in her thirties with acute COVID-19. The rearrangement uses TRBV5-1 and TRBJ2-1, with 7 bases aligning to TRBD2. The CDR3 loop is CASSQVGRGSYNEQFF. The CDR3 DNA reads TGCGCCAGCAGCCAAGTGGGGCGGGGGAGCTACAATGAGCAGTTCTTC. The full variable domain, its missing parts supplied by reference TRBV5-1 and TRBJ2-1, is KAGVTQTPRYLIKTRGQQVTLSCSPISGHRSVSWYQQTPGQGLQFLFEYFSETQRNKGNFPGRFSGRQFSNSRSEMNVSTLELGDSALYLCASSQVGRGSYNEQFFGPGTRLTVL.